This TCR beta chain was recovered during a study of cytomegalovirus exposure and HLA in healthy donors. Broader study findings: Clonal expansion, a later analysis showed, was greater in HLA-associated TCR beta chains than in equally common others. There were about 160 TCR beta chains listed as cytomegalovirus-associated.

The PCR made use of 60 Vbeta and 13 Jbeta primers. Clones were read by immunoSEQ multiplex PCR, and TCRdb kept only the in-frame ones, dropping some. The profile shows more than 200,000 clones, around 83% of them singletons. Germline V gene lookup returns CDR1 SGHTA and CDR2 FQGTGA. The CDR3 is 18 amino acids. The junction had 10 bases not matched to a gene; V was cut back by 1 base and J by 1 base. Comment on this clone: Its antigen is unknown.

This receptor was identified in a girl aged 10 to 17 in good health and CMV-seronegative. The chain links TRBV7-3 to TRBJ2-7; 10 bases match TRBD2. Specimen: PBMCs. The chain's CDR3 is CASSLRPPTSGQSYEQYF. Here the CDR3 DNA reads TGTGCCAGCAGCTTAAGACCACCGACTAGCGGGCAATCCTACGAGCAGTACTTC. Full variable domain (outside the CDR3, taken from reference TRBV7-3 and TRBJ2-7): GAGVSQTPSNKVTEKGKYVELRCDPISGHTALYWYRQSLGQGPEFLIYFQGTGAADDSGLPNDRFFAVRPEGSVSTLKIQRTERGDSAVYLCASSLRPPTSGQSYEQYFGPGTRLTVT.